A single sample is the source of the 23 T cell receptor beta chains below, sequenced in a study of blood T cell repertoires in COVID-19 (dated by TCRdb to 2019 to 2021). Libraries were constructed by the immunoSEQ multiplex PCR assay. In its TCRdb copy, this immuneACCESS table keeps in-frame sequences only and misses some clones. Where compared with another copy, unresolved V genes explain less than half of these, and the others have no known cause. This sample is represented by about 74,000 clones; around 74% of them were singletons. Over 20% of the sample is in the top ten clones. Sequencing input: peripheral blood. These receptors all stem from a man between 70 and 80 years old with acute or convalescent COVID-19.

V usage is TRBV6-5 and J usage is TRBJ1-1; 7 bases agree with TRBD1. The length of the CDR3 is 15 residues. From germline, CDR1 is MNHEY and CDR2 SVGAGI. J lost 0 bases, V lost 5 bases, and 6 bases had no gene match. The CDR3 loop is CASSRGQELNTEAFF. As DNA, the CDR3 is TGTGCCAGCAGTCGAGGACAGGAATTGAACACTGAAGCTTTCTTT.

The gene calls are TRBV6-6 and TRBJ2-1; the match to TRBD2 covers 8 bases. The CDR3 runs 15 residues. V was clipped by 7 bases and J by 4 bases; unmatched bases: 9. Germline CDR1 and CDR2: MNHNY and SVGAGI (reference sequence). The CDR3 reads CASTPPGLGYNEQFF. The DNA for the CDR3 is TGTGCCAGCACCCCACCGGGACTAGGGTACAATGAGCAGTTCTTC.

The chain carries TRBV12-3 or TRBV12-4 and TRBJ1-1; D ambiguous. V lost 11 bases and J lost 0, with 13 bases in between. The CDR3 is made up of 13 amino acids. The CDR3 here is CAAVRGVNTEAFF. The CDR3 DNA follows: TGTGCCGCCGTGCGGGGAGTGAACACTGAAGCTTTCTTT.

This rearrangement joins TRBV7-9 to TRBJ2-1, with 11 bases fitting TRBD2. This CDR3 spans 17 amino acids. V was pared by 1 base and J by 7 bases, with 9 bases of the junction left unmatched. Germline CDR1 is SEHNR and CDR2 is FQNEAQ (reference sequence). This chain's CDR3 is CASSLGGTSGRVNEQFF. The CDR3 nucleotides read TGTGCCAGCAGCTTAGGGGGCACTAGCGGGAGAGTAAATGAGCAGTTCTTC.

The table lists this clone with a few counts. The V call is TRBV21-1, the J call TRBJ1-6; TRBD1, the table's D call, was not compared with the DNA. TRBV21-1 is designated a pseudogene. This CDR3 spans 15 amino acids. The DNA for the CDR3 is TGTGCCAACCTACACCGGACAGATGGGTACTCACCCCTCCACTTT. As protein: CANLHRTDGYSPLHF.

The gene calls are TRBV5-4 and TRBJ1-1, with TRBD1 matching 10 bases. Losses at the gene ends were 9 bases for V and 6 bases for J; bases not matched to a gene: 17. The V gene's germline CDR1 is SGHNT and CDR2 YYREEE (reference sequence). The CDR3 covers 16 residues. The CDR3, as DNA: TGTGCCACCTCCTTCGGGGGACAGGGGAGAGTAGCTGAAGCTTTCTTT. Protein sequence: CATSFGGQGRVAEAFF.

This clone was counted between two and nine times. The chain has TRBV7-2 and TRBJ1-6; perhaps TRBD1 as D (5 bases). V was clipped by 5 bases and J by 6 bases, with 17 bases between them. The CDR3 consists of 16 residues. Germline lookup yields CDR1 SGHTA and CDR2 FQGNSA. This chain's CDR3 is CASSLTGSLSNSPLHF. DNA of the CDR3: TGTGCCAGCAGCCTCACAGGCAGCTTAAGTAATTCACCCCTCCACTTT.

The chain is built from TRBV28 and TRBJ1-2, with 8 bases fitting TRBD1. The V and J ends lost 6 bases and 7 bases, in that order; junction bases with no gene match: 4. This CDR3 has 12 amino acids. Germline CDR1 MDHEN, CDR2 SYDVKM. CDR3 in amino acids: CASRRQGTGYTF. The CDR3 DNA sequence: TGTGCCAGCAGGAGACAGGGGACTGGCTACACCTTC.

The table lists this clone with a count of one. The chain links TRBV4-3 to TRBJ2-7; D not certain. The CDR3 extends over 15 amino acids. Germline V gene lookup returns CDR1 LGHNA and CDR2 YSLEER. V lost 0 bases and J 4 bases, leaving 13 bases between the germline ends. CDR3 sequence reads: CASSQDLAVGYEQYF. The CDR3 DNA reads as TGCGCCAGCAGCCAAGACTTGGCGGTAGGATACGAGCAGTACTTC.

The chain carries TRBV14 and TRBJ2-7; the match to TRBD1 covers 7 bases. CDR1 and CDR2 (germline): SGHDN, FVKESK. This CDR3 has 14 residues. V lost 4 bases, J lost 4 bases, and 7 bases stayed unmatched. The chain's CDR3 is CASSPSHRGYEQYF. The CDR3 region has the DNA TGTGCCAGCAGCCCGTCCCACAGGGGTTACGAGCAGTACTTC.

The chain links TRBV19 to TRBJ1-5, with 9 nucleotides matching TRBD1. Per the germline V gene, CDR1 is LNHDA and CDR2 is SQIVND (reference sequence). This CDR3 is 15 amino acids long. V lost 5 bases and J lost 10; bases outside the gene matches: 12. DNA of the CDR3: TGTGCCAGTAGTTCCTCGGGACAGGGATCTTTCCCCCAGCATTTT. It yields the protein CASSSSGQGSFPQHF.

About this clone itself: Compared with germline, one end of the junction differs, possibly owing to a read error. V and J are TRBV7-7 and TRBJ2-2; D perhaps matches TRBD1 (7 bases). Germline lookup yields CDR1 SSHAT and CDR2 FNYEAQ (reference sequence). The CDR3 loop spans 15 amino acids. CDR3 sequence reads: CASSPRQGGTGELFF. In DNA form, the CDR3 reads TGTGCTAGCAGCCCTCGACAGGGAGGCACCGGGGAGCTGTTTTTT.

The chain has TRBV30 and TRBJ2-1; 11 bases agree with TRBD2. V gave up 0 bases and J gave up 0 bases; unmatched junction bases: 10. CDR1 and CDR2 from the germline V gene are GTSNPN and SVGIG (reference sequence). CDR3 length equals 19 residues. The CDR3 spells CAWSVLAGAIRLSYNEQFF. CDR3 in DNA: TGTGCCTGGAGTGTACTAGCGGGAGCTATTCGGCTCTCCTACAATGAGCAGTTCTTC.

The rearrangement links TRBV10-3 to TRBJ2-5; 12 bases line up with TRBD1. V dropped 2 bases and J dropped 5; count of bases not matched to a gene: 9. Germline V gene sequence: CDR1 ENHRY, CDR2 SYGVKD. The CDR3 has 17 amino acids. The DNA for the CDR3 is TGTGCCATCAGTGAGAGGGACAGGGGGCGCAAGGAGGAGACCCAGTACTTC. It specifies CAISERDRGRKEETQYF.

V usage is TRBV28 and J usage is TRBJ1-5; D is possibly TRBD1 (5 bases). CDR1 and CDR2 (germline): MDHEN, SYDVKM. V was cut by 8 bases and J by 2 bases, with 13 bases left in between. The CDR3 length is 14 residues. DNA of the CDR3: TGTGCCAGCGACCCAGGGTCTGGCAATCAGCCCCAGCATTTT. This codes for CASDPGSGNQPQHF.

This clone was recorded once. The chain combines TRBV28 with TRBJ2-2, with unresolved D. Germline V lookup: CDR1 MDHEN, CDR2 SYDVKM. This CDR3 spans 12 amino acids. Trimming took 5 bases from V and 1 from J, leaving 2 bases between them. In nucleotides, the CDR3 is TGTGCCAGCAGTCTGAACACCGGGGAGCTGTTTTTT. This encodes CASSLNTGELFF.

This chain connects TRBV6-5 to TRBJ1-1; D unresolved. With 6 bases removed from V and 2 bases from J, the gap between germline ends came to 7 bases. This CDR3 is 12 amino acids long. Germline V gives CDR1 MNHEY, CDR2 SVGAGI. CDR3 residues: CASRQFNTEAFF. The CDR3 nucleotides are TGTGCCAGCAGGCAGTTCAACACTGAAGCTTTCTTT.

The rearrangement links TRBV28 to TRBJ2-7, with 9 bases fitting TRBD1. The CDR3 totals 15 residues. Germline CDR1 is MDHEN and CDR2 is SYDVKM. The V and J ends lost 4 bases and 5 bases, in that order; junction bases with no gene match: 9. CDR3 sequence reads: CASSSPGQGGHEQYF. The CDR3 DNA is TGTGCCAGCAGTTCCCCGGGACAGGGAGGTCACGAGCAGTACTTC.

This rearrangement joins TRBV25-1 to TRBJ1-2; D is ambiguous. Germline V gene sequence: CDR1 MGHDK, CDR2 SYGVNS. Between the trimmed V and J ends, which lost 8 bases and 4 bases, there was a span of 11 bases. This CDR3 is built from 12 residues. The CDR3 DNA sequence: TGTGCCAGCTGTACGGAGGGCTATGGCTACACCTTC. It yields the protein CASCTEGYGYTF.

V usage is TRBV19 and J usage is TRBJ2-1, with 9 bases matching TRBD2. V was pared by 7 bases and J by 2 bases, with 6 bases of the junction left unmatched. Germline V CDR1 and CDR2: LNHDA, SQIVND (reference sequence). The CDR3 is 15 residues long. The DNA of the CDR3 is TGTGCCAGTAACGCAGCGGGAGGAACCTACAATGAGCAGTTCTTC. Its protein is CASNAAGGTYNEQFF.

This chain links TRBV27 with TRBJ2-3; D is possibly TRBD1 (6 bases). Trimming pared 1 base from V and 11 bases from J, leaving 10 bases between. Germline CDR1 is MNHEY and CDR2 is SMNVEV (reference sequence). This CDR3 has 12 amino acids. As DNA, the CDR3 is TGTGCCAGCAGTTTATATCCGGGACAGCAGTATTTT. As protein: CASSLYPGQQYF.

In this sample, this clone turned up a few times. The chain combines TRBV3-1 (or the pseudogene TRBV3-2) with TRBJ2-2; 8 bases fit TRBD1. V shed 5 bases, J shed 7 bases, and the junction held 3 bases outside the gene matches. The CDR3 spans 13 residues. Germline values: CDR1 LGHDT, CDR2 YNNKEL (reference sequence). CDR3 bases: TGTGCCAGCAGCGCACAGGGGGGCGGGGAGCTGTTTTTT. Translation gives CASSAQGGGELFF.

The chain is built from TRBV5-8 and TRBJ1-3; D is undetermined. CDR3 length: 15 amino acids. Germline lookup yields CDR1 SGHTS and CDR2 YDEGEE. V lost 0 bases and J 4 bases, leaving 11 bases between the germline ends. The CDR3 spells CASSLGGSSGNTIYF. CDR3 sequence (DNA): TGTGCCAGCAGCTTGGGCGGGAGTTCAGGAAACACCATATATTTT.